The 26 T cell receptor beta chains presented below share a single source sample, sequenced in a study of spatial heterogeneity in lung cancer. TCRdb processed the 5' RACE reads anew with MiXCR; each CDR3 protein has one entry. The data contain under 150,000 distinct CDR3 sequences, about 12% of them singletons. Noted time point: blood at routine non-recurrence follow-up after resection. Sequencing was performed on whole RNA extracted from tumor and nontumor lung tissue, or from frozen PBMC, and the material was left unsorted. This specimen consisted of PBMCs, obtained at follow-up. Source of these receptors: a male donor with early-stage non-small cell lung cancer.

This clonotype appeared a few times. The chain carries TRBV3-1 and TRBJ2-7; D unresolved. Per germline, CDR1 LGHDT and CDR2 YNNKEL (reference sequence). The V and J ends lost 4 bases and 2 bases respectively, with 12 bases between them. The CDR3 is 14 amino acids. The CDR3 DNA sequence: TGTGCCAGCAGCCCTCACCGCAACGCCTACGAGCAGTACTTC. This translates into CASSPHRNAYEQYF.

The chain has TRBV28 and TRBJ2-5, with 9 bases aligning to TRBD1. Germline values: CDR1 MDHEN, CDR2 SYDVKM. This CDR3 is 17 amino acids long. V lost 6 bases and J lost 2; bases outside the gene matches: 13. The CDR3, as DNA: TGTGCCAGCAGCCAGGGACAGGGCACCCGTCCACAAGAGACCCAGTACTTC. Its protein is CASSQGQGTRPQETQYF.

J is TRBJ1-2 and V is TRBV28; D is unresolved. This CDR3 is built from 13 residues. Deletions cut 2 bases from V and 2 bases from J, with 6 bases between. Per the germline V gene, CDR1 is MDHEN and CDR2 is SYDVKM. CDR3 protein: CASSLRENYGYTF. The CDR3, as DNA: TGTGCCAGCAGTTTAAGGGAGAACTATGGCTACACCTTC.

V is TRBV3-1 and J is TRBJ2-3, with D possibly TRBD1 on 5 matching bases. The CDR3 extends over 14 amino acids. V lost 1 base to trimming and J lost 3 bases, with 8 bases between them. Germline-derived CDR1 and CDR2 are LGHDT and YNNKEL (reference sequence). CDR3 amino acids: CASSQVQGTDTQYF. The CDR3 nucleotides are TGTGCCAGCAGCCAAGTCCAGGGAACAGATACGCAGTATTTT.

This rearrangement joins TRBV6-5 to TRBJ2-5; TRBD1 aligns across 10 bases. V trimming: 6 bases; J trimming: 5 bases; junction bases outside the gene matches: 6. Looked up from germline, CDR1 is MNHEY and CDR2 is SVGAGI. The CDR3 is 14 amino acids. In DNA, the CDR3 is TGTGCCAGCAGAGAGACAGGGGGCGTTGAGACCCAGTACTTC. This gives the protein CASRETGGVETQYF.

The V call is TRBV12-5, the J call TRBJ2-6; D gene uncertain. V was cut by 8 bases and J by 0 bases, with 5 bases left in between. This CDR3 is built from 13 residues. The germline gives CDR1 LGHNT, CDR2 FRNRAP. DNA of the CDR3: TGTGCTAGTTCTATCTCTGGGGCCAACGTCCTGACTTTC. It encodes CASSISGANVLTF.

A note on this clonotype: A read error may be the cause here, since a much bigger clone is one base away. The V call is TRBV6-5, the J call TRBJ1-6; D may be TRBD1 (6 bases). Looked up from germline, CDR1 is MNHEY and CDR2 is SVGAGI. This CDR3 is 16 amino acids long. The DNA for the CDR3 is TGTGCCGGCAGCCAACAGGGTGTCCTCTTTAATTCACCCCTCCACTTT. Its translation is CAGSQQGVLFNSPLHF.

The chain carries TRBV19 and TRBJ2-1; 8 bases agree with TRBD1. V lost 6 bases, J lost 2 bases, and 6 bases stayed unmatched. The V gene's germline CDR1 is LNHDA and CDR2 SQIVND (reference sequence). This CDR3 region has 15 residues. The CDR3 region is CASSHRGATYNEQFF. CDR3 sequence (DNA): TGTGCCAGTAGCCACAGGGGGGCTACCTACAATGAGCAGTTCTTC.

This clonotype was detected many times. CDR3 sequence: CASSLDSNTEAFF. In DNA form, the CDR3 reads TGCGCCAGCAGCTTGGATTCGAACACTGAAGCTTTCTTT. The V and J genes are TRBV5-1 and TRBJ1-1; D gene uncertain. The V end lost 0 bases, the J end lost 1 base, and 4 bases lay between the germline ends. The germline V gene has CDR1 SGHRS and CDR2 YFSETQ. The CDR3 runs 13 residues.

This clonotype was counted ten times or more. The chain employs TRBV9 and TRBJ2-1; D may be TRBD2 (6 bases). This CDR3 has 15 residues. The germline CDR1 and CDR2 sequences are SGDLS and YYNGEE. V gave up 3 bases and J gave up 8 bases, with 18 bases separating them. The CDR3 loop reads CASSARLGSSDEQFF. CDR3 in DNA: TGTGCCAGCAGCGCCCGACTAGGGTCCTCCGATGAGCAGTTCTTC.

There are a few counts of this clonotype. This rearrangement joins TRBV20-1 to TRBJ1-4, with TRBD1 as a possible D gene (6 bases). The V gene's germline CDR1 is DFQATT and CDR2 SNEGSKA (reference sequence). V lost 2 bases to trimming and J lost 6 bases, with 10 bases between them. This CDR3 spans 13 amino acids. CDR3 residues: CSARPGADEKLFF. In nucleotides, the CDR3 is TGCAGTGCTAGACCGGGGGCGGATGAAAAACTGTTTTTT.

This clonotype was seen only once. This chain links TRBV3-1 with TRBJ2-6; D is perhaps TRBD2 (5 bases). V was pared by 4 bases and J by 4 bases, with 11 bases between. This CDR3 has 15 residues. Germline CDR1 is LGHDT and CDR2 is YNNKEL (reference sequence). DNA of the CDR3: TGTGCCAGCAGCCCCGGGATCTCCGGGGCCAACGTCCTGACTTTC. Translating it yields CASSPGISGANVLTF.

This rearrangement joins TRBV24-1 to TRBJ1-2; D uncertain. V shed 4 bases and J shed 7 bases, with 9 bases lying between them. This CDR3 is 12 amino acids long. Germline CDR1 reads KGHDR; CDR2 reads SFDVKD. CDR3 region: CATSEADLGYTF. The DNA of the CDR3 is TGTGCCACCAGTGAGGCGGACCTTGGCTACACCTTC.

This clonotype has a handful of counts. The CDR3: CASSMSIAKNIQYF. CDR3 nucleotide sequence: TGTGCCAGTAGTATGAGTATAGCCAAAAACATTCAGTACTTC. The rearrangement uses TRBV19 and TRBJ2-4; D uncertain. Trimming stripped 3 bases from V and 0 bases from J, with 6 bases between. This CDR3 contains 14 residues. Germline CDR1 and CDR2: LNHDA and SQIVND (reference sequence).

This clonotype was counted between two and nine times. In DNA, the CDR3 is TGTGCCAGCAGTCGTACCTGGGGCACTGAAGCTTTCTTT. Translated: CASSRTWGTEAFF. The gene calls are TRBV28 and TRBJ1-1; D uncertain. The V and J ends lost 5 bases and 4 bases respectively, with 11 bases between them. Germline values: CDR1 MDHEN, CDR2 SYDVKM. The CDR3 extends over 13 amino acids.

This clonotype was seen more than once but under ten times. This chain uses TRBV5-1 with TRBJ2-7, with 9 bases aligning to TRBD1. Trimming cost V 4 bases and J 6 bases; bases outside gene matches: 2. Germline V CDR1 and CDR2: SGHRS, YFSETQ. CDR3 length: 12 amino acids. CDR3 region: CASSVDRGEQYF. The CDR3 DNA reads TGCGCCAGCAGCGTGGACAGGGGCGAGCAGTACTTC.

The table lists this clonotype with a few counts. This sequence joins TRBV7-2 and TRBJ1-1; no definite D call. V was pared by 2 bases and J by 1 base, with 20 bases between. The CDR3 has 18 residues. In germline, CDR1 is SGHTA, CDR2 FQGNSA. CDR3 nucleotide sequence: TGTGCCAGCAGCTTACGACCCGCAGCAGGCTACGGGAACACTGAAGCTTTCTTT. Amino acids: CASSLRPAAGYGNTEAFF.

V and J are TRBV5-1 and TRBJ2-1; D is uncertain. Germline values: CDR1 SGHRS, CDR2 YFSETQ. Trimming took 4 bases from V and 0 from J, leaving 11 bases between them. CDR3 length: 15 residues. CDR3 in amino acids: CASSIRLSSYNEQFF. The CDR3 DNA follows: TGCGCCAGCAGCATCAGGTTAAGCTCCTACAATGAGCAGTTCTTC. Supplemented by reference TRBV5-1 and TRBJ2-1, the full variable domain reads KAGVTQTPRYLIKTRGQQVTLSCSPISGHRSVSWYQQTPGQGLQFLFEYFSETQRNKGNFPGRFSGRQFSNSRSEMNVSTLELGDSALYLCASSIRLSSYNEQFFGPGTRLTVL.

The chain uses TRBV28 and TRBJ2-7; 8 nucleotides agree with TRBD1. V gave up 6 bases and J gave up 5 bases; unmatched junction bases: 6. The CDR3 sequence is 13 residues long. The germline V gene encodes CDR1 MDHEN and CDR2 SYDVKM. CDR3 coding DNA: TGTGCCAGCAGCCCTCCGGACAGGGACGAGCAGTACTTC. Its protein is CASSPPDRDEQYF.

This clonotype was detected a few times. The chain recombines TRBV5-1 with TRBJ2-1, with D uncertain. Germline V gene data show CDR1 as SGHRS and CDR2 as YFSETQ. This CDR3 is 13 amino acids long. V lost 1 base, J lost 8 bases, and 10 bases lay in between. CDR3 loop: CASSLFQWDEQFF. CDR3 nucleotide sequence: TGCGCCAGCAGCTTGTTCCAGTGGGATGAGCAGTTCTTC.

A few counts support this clonotype. This CDR3 is CASSNSAQGGTQYF. In DNA, the CDR3 is TGTGCCAGCAGTAATAGCGCCCAGGGAGGGACCCAGTACTTC. The chain recombines TRBV12-3 or TRBV12-4 with TRBJ2-5; D might be TRBD2 (6 bases). Trimming shortened V by 5 bases and J by 7 bases, and 17 bases separated the two germline ends. This CDR3 is 14 amino acids long.

In this sample, this clonotype turned up a few times. V is TRBV6-1 and J is TRBJ2-5, with D possibly TRBD2 on 6 matching bases. Trimming pared 6 bases from V and 5 bases from J, leaving 13 bases between. The CDR3 consists of 13 residues. CDR1 and CDR2 (germline): MNHNS, SASEGT. The CDR3 DNA reads as TGTGCCAGCAGCTCTATAGGAGGGGAGACCCAGTACTTC. Encoded protein: CASSSIGGETQYF.

V usage is TRBV28 and J usage is TRBJ1-5, with TRBD1 identical over 9 bases. The CDR3 sequence is 15 residues long. The germline V gene has CDR1 MDHEN and CDR2 SYDVKM. V was clipped by 7 bases and J by 4 bases; unmatched bases: 8. The CDR3 loop reads CASTLQGARNQPQHF. The CDR3 DNA reads TGTGCCAGCACTCTACAGGGGGCTCGGAATCAGCCCCAGCATTTT. The whole variable domain, remainder taken from reference TRBV28 and TRBJ1-5, is DVKVTQSSRYLVKRTGEKVFLECVQDMDHENMFWYRQDPGLGLRLIYFSYDVKMKEKGDIPEGYSVSREKKERFSLILESASTNQTSMYLCASTLQGARNQPQHFGDGTRLSIL.

The table lists this clonotype with many counts. This chain joins TRBV29-1 and TRBJ2-7, with TRBD1 matching 9 bases. Germline V gene sequence: CDR1 SQVTM, CDR2 ANQGSEA. The J segment lost 4 bases and the V segment lost 7 bases, leaving 14 bases of the junction unmatched. The CDR3 has 15 residues. The CDR3 region has the DNA TGCAGCGGCGTAGATGGTACAGGGGGCGCGTACGAGCAGTACTTC. This translates into CSGVDGTGGAYEQYF.

This sequence joins TRBV7-2 and TRBJ1-1; no reliable D call. Trimming left V 4 bases short and J 5 bases short, with 20 bases between. The CDR3 is 16 amino acids. Germline V gene data show CDR1 as SGHTA and CDR2 as FQGNSA. CDR3 nucleotide sequence: TGTGCCAGCAGCTCACGAGGATCGCTCTACAAGACTGAAGCTTTCTTT. It yields the protein CASSSRGSLYKTEAFF.

The gene calls are TRBV13 and TRBJ1-6; D uncertain. The CDR3 extends over 14 amino acids. The ends were cut back, 3 bases at V and 7 bases at J, with 10 bases in the middle. CDR1 and CDR2 (germline): PRHDT, FYEKMQ (reference sequence). In nucleotides, the CDR3 is TGTGCCAGCAGCTTTAAGGGAAAAAATTCACCCCTCCACTTT. This translates into CASSFKGKNSPLHF.